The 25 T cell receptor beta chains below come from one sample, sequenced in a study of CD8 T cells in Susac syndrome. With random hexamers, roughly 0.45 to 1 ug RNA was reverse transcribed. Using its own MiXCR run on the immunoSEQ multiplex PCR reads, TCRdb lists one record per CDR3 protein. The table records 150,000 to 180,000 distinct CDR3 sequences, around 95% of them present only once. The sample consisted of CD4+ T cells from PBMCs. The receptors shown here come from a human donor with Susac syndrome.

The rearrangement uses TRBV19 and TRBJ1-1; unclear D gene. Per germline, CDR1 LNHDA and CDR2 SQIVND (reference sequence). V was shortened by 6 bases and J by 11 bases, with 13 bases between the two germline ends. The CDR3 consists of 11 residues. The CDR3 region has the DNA TGTGCCAGTAGCCTGGGAATCTGGGCTTTCTTT. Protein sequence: CASSLGIWAFF.

CDR3 residues: CASRRGQGANYGYTF. The CDR3 region has the DNA TGTGCCAGCAGGCGAGGACAGGGTGCGAACTATGGCTACACCTTC. The gene calls are TRBV12-3 or TRBV12-4 and TRBJ1-2, with TRBD1 matching 8 bases. The CDR3 totals 15 residues. J gave up 2 bases and V 6 bases, and 8 bases lay outside the gene matches.

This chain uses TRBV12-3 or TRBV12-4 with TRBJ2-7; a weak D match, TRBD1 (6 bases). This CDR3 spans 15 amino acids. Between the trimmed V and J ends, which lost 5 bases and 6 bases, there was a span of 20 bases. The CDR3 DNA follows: TGTGCCAGCAGTCCCTACAGGGATACCAGTCCCGAGCAGTACTTC. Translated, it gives CASSPYRDTSPEQYF.

The DNA for the CDR3 is TGTGCCAGCAGTTCCCAGAACAGGGGGCAGCCCCAGCATTTT. It is translated as CASSSQNRGQPQHF. V and J are TRBV2 and TRBJ1-5; 8 positions agree with TRBD1. V was clipped by 5 bases and J by 7 bases; unmatched bases: 7. CDR3 size: 14 residues. Germline V gives CDR1 SNHLY, CDR2 FYNNEI.

CDR3 loop: CASSPRQGQRNTGELFF. DNA for the CDR3: TGTGCCAGCTCACCACGCCAAGGACAGCGAAACACCGGGGAGCTGTTTTTT. The gene calls are TRBV18 and TRBJ2-2, with D possibly matching TRBD1 (6 bases). Trimming took off 1 base at V and 2 bases at J, with 14 bases between the two ends. CDR1 is KGHSH, CDR2 LQKENI, per germline. This CDR3 spans 17 amino acids.

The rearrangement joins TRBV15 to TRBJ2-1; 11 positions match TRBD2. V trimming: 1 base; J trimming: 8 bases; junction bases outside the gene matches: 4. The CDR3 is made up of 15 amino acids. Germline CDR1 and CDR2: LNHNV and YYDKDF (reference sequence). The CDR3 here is CATSRVAGGLYEQFF. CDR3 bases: TGTGCCACCAGCAGAGTAGCGGGGGGGCTCTATGAGCAGTTCTTC.

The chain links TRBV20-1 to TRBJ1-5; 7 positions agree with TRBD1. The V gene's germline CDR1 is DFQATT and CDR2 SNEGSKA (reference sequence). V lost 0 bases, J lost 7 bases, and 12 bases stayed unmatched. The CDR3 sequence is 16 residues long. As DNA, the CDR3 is TGCAGTGCTAGAGATCCCCGACAGGGACCAGGACAGCCCCAGCATTTT. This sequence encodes CSARDPRQGPGQPQHF.

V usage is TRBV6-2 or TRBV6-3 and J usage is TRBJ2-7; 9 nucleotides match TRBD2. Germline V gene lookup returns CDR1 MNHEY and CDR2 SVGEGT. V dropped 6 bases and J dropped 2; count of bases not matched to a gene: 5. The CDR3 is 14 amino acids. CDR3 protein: CASRAAGGTYEQYF. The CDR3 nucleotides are TGTGCCAGCAGGGCAGCGGGGGGAACCTACGAGCAGTACTTC.

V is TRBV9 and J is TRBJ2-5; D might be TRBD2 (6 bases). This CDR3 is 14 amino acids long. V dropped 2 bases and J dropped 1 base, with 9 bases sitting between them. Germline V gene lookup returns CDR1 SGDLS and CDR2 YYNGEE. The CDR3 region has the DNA TGTGCCAGCAGCGTCGAGGGAGGCCAAGAGACCCAGTACTTC. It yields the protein CASSVEGGQETQYF.

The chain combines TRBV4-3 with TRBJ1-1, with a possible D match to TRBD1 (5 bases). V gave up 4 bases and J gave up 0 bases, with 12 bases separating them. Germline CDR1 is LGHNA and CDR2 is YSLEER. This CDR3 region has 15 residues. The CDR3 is CASSLTGTVNTEAFF. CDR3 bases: TGCGCCAGCAGCCTCACCGGGACCGTGAACACTGAAGCTTTCTTT.

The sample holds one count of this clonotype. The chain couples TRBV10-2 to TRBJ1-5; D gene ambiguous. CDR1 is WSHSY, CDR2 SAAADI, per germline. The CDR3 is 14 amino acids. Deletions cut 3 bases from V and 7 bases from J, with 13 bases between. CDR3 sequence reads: CASSDEGIPQPQHF. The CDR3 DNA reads TGCGCCAGCAGTGATGAGGGAATCCCCCAGCCCCAGCATTTT.

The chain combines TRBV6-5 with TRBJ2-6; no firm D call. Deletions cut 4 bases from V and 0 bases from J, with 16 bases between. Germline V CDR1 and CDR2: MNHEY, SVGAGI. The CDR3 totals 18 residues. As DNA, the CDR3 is TGTGCCAGCAGTTCTCGCCGCTTCCCACCCTCTGGGGCCAACGTCCTGACTTTC. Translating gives CASSSRRFPPSGANVLTF.

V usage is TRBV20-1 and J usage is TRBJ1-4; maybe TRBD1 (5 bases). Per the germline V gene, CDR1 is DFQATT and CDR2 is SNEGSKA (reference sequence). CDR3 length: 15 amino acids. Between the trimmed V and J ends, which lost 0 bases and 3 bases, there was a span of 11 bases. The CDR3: CSARDRKGPNEKLFF. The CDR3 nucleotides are TGCAGTGCTAGAGATAGGAAGGGGCCTAATGAAAAACTGTTTTTT.

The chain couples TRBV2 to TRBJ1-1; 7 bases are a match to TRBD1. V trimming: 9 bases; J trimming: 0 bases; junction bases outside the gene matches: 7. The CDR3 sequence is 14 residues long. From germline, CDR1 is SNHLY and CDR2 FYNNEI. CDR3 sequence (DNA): TGTGCCAGTTCCGCGACAGGGCTGAACACTGAAGCTTTCTTT. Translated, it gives CASSATGLNTEAFF.

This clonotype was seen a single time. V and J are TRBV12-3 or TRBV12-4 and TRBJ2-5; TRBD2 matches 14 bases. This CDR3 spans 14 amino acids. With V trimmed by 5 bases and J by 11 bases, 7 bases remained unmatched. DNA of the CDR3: TGTGCCAGCAGTACATCGGGACTAGCGGGAGATCAGTACTTC. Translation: CASSTSGLAGDQYF.

The CDR3 nucleotides are TGCGCCAGCAGCCAAGTTAGGAATAATTCACCCCTCCACTTT. Its translation: CASSQVRNNSPLHF. The rearrangement joins TRBV4-3 to TRBJ1-6; D is unresolved. Germline loops: CDR1 LGHNA, CDR2 YSLEER. This CDR3 region has 14 residues. V was clipped by 1 base and J by 5 bases, with 6 bases between them.

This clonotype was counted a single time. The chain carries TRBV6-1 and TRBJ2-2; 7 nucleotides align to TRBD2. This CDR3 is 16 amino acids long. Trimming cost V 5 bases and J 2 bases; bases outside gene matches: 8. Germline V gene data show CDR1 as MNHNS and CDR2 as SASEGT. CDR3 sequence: CASSKPSGANTGELFF. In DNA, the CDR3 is TGTGCCAGCAGTAAACCTAGCGGTGCTAACACCGGGGAGCTGTTTTTT.

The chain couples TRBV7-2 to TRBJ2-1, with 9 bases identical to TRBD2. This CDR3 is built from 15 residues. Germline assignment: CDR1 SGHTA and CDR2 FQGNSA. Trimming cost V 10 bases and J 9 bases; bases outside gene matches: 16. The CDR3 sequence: CATQQAGGPASEQFF. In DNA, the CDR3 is TGTGCCACACAGCAGGCGGGGGGGCCGGCGAGTGAGCAGTTCTTC.

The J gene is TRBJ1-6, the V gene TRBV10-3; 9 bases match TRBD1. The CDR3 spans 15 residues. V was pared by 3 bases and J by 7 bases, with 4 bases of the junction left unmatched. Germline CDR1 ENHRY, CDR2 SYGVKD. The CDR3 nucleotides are TGTGCCATCAGTGACTACGGACAGGGGAATTCACCCCTCCACTTT. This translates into CAISDYGQGNSPLHF.

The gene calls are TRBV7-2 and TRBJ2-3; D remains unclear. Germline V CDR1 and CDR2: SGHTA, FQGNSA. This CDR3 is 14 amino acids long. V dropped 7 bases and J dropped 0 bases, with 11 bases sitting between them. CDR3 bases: TGTGCCAGCATCCCGGGTCTGAGCACAGATACGCAGTATTTT. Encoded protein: CASIPGLSTDTQYF.

This CDR3 is CSARDALRGGRHETQYF. CDR3 bases: TGCAGTGCTAGAGACGCTCTCCGCGGGGGAAGGCACGAGACCCAGTACTTC. V gene TRBV20-1 combines with J gene TRBJ2-5; 7 nucleotides match TRBD2. With 0 bases clipped from V and 5 bases from J, the junction kept 15 bases outside the gene matches. The CDR3 contains 17 residues. Germline CDR1 and CDR2: DFQATT and SNEGSKA (reference sequence).

CDR3 sequence reads: CASSSPDSPGANVLTF. Written as DNA, the CDR3 is TGTGCCAGCAGTTCGCCCGACAGCCCTGGGGCCAACGTCCTGACTTTC. The chain combines TRBV25-1 with TRBJ2-6; a weak D match, TRBD1 (5 bases). This CDR3 comprises 16 residues. CDR1 and CDR2 from the germline V gene are MGHDK and SYGVNS. Trimming removed 5 bases from V and 2 bases from J, with 13 bases in between.

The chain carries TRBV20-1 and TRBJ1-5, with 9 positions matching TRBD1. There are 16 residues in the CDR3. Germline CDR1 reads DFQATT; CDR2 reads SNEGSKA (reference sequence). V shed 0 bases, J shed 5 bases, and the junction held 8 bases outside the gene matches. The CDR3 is CSAREGTGWTHQPQHF. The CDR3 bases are TGCAGTGCTAGAGAGGGGACAGGGTGGACCCATCAGCCCCAGCATTTT.

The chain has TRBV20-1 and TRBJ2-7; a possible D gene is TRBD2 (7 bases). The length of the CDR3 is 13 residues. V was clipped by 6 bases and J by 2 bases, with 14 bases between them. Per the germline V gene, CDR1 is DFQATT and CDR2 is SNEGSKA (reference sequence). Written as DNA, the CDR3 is TGCAGTGCGCAGGGGAGGGCCCCCTACGAGCAGTACTTC. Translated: CSAQGRAPYEQYF.

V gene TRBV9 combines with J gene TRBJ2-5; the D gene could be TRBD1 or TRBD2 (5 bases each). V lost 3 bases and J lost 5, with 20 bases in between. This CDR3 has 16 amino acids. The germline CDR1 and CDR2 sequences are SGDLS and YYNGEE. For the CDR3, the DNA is TGTGCCAGCAGCGCCAATCCAAAGAGGGGCTCGGAGACCCAGTACTTC. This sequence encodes CASSANPKRGSETQYF.